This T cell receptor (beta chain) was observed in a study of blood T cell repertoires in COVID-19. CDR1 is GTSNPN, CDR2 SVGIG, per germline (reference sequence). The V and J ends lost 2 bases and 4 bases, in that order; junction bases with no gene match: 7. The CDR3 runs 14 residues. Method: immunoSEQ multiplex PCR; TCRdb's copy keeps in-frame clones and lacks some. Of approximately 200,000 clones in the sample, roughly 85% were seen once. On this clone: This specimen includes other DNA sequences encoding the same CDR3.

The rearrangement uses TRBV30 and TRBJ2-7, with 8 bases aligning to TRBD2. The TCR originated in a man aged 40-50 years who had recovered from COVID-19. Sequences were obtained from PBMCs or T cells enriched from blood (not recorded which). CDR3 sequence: CAWSSGRASYEQYF. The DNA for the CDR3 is TGTGCCTGGAGTTCCGGGAGGGCCTCGTACGAGCAGTACTTC.